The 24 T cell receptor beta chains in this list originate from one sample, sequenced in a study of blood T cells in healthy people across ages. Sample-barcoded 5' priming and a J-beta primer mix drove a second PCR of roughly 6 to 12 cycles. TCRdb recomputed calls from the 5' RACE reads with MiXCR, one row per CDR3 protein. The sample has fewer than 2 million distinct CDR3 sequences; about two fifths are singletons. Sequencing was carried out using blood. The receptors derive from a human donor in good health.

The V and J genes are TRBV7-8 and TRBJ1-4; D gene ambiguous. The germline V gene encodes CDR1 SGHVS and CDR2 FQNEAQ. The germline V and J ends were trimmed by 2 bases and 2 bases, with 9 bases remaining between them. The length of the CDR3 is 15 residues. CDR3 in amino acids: CASSLWGPTNEKLFF. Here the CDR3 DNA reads TGTGCCAGCAGCTTATGGGGTCCGACTAATGAAAAACTGTTTTTT.

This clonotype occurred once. As DNA, the CDR3 is TGCAGTGCTAGGGGAACTACCGACTACGCGCAGTTCTTC. Translating gives CSARGTTDYAQFF. The V gene is TRBV20-1, the J gene TRBJ2-1; D perhaps matches TRBD2 (5 bases). The germline gives CDR1 DFQATT, CDR2 SNEGSKA (reference sequence). With 3 bases removed from V and 12 bases from J, the gap between germline ends came to 18 bases. The CDR3 runs to 13 residues.

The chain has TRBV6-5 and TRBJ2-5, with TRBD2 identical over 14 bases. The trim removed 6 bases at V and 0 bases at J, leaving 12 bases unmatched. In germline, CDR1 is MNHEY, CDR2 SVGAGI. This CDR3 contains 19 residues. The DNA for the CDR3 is TGTGCCAGCAGCTACCTTGGGACTAGCGGGGGACAGGACCAAGAGACCCAGTACTTC. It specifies CASSYLGTSGGQDQETQYF.

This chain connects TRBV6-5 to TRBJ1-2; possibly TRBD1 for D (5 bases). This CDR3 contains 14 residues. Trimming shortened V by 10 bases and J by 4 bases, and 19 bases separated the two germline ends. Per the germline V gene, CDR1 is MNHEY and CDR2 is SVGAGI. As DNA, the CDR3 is TGTGCCACCTACCGGGCGGGGACGGTCTATGGCTACACCTTC. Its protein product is CATYRAGTVYGYTF.

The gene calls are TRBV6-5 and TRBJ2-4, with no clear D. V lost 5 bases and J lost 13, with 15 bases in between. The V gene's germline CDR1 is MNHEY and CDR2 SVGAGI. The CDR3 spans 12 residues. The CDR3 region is CASSGTLDEQYF. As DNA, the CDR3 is TGTGCCAGCAGTGGAACTTTAGATGAGCAGTACTTC.

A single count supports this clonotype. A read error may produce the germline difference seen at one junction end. CDR3 in DNA: TGCAGTGCTAGACGATGGGGGGAGTCCCAAAACACTCAGTACTTC. As protein: CSARRWGESQNTQYF. J is TRBJ2-4 and V is TRBV20-1; tentatively, D is TRBD2 (6 bases). The CDR3 loop spans 15 amino acids. Germline CDR1 and CDR2: DFQATT and SNEGSKA (reference sequence).

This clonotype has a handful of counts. CDR3 in amino acids: CASRPTRTDTQYF. DNA for the CDR3: TGTGCCAGCAGACCGACCCGCACAGATACGCAGTATTTT. This chain joins TRBV6-2 or TRBV6-3 and TRBJ2-3; D remains ambiguous. CDR1 MNHEY and CDR2 SVGEGT come from the germline V gene. This CDR3 comprises 13 residues. Trimming cost V 6 bases and J 1 base, with 8 bases left between them.

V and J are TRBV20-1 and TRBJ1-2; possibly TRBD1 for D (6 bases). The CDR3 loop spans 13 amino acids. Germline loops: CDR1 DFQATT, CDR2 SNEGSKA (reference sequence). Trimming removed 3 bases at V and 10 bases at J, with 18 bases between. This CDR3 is CSARYRERTVYTF. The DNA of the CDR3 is TGCAGTGCTAGGTACAGGGAGCGCACTGTCTACACCTTC.

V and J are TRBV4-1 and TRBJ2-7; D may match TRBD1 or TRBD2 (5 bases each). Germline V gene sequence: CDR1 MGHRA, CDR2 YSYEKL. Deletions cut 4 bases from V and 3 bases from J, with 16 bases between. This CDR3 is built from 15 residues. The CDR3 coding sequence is TGCGCCAGCAGCCCCTATGAGAGGGGATTCTACGAGCAGTACTTC. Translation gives CASSPYERGFYEQYF.

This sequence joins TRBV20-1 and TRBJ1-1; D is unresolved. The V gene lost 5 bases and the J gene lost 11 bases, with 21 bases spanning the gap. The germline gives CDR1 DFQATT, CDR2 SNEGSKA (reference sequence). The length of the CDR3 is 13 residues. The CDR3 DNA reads TGCAGTGCTGACCCAGTACGGCCTCAAAAGGCTTTCTTT. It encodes CSADPVRPQKAFF.

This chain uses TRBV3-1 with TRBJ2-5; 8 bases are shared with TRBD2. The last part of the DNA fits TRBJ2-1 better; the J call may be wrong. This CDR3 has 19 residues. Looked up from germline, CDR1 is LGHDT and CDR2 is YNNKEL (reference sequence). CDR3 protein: CASSQKNPFLQRGQETQFF. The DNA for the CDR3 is TGTGCCAGCAGCCAAAAGAACCCGTTCCTTCAGCGGGGGCAAGAGACCCAGTTCTTC.

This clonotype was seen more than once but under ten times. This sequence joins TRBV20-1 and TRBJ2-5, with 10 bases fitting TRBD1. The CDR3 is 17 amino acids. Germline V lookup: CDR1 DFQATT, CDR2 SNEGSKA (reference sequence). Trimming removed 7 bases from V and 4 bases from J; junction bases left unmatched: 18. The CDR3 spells CSVTPTETGGPRETQYF. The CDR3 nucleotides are TGCAGTGTTACCCCGACCGAGACAGGGGGCCCCAGAGAGACCCAGTACTTC.

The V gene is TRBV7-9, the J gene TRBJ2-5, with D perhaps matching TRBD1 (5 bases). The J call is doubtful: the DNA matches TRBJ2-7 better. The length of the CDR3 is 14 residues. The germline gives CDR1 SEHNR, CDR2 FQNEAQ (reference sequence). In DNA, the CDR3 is TGTGCCAGCAGCTTAGCTTCGAGACAGTCCGAGCAGTACTTC. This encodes CASSLASRQSEQYF.

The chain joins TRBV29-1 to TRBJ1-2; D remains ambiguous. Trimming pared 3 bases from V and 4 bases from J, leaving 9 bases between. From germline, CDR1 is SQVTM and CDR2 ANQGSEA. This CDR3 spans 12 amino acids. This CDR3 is CSVDSWIYGYTF. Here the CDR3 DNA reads TGCAGCGTTGACAGCTGGATCTATGGCTACACCTTC.

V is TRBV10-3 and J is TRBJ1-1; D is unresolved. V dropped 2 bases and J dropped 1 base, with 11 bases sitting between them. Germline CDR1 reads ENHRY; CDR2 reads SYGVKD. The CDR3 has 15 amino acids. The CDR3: CAISERVSPNTEAFF. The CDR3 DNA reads TGTGCCATCAGTGAGAGGGTCTCGCCGAACACTGAAGCTTTCTTT.

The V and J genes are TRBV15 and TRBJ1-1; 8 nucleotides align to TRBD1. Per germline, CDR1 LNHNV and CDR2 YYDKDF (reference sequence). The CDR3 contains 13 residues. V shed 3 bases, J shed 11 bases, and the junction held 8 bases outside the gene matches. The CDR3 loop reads CATSSTGQGAAFF. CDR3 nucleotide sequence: TGTGCCACCAGCAGTACCGGACAGGGAGCGGCTTTCTTT.

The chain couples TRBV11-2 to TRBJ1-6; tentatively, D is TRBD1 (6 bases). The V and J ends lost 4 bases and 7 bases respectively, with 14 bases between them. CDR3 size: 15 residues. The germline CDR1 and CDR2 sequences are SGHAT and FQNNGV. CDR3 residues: CASSSNQGRNSPLHF. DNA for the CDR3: TGTGCCAGCAGCTCCAATCAGGGGCGCAATTCACCCCTCCACTTT.

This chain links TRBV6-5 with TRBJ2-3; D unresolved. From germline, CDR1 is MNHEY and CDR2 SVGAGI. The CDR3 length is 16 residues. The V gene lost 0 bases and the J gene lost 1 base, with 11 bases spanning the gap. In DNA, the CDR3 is TGTGCCAGCAGTTACTCGAAGGGTGCGGGCACAGATACGCAGTATTTT. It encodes CASSYSKGAGTDTQYF.

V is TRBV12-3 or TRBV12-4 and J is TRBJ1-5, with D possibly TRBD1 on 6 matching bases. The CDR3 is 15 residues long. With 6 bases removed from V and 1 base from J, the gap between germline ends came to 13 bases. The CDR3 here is CASSKNQGSNQPQHF. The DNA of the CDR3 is TGTGCCAGCAGCAAAAACCAGGGGAGCAATCAGCCCCAGCATTTT.

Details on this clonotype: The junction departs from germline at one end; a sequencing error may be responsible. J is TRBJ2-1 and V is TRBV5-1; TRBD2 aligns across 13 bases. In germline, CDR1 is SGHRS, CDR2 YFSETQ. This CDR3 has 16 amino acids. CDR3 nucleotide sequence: TGCGCCAGCAGCAGGACTAGCGGGGGAGCCTACAATAAGCAGTTCTTC. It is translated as CASSRTSGGAYNKQFF.

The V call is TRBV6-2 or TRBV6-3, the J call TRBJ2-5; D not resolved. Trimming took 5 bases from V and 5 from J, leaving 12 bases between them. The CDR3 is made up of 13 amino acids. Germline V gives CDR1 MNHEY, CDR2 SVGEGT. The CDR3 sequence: CASSALMSETQYF. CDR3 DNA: TGTGCCAGCAGTGCCTTGATGAGTGAGACCCAGTACTTC.

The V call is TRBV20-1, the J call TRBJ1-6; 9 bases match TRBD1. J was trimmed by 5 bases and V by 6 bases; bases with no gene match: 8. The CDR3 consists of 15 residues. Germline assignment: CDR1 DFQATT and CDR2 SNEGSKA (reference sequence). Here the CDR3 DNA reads TGCAGTGCCGCTGAGACAGGGGGGGATAATTCACCCCTCCACTTT. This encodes CSAAETGGDNSPLHF.

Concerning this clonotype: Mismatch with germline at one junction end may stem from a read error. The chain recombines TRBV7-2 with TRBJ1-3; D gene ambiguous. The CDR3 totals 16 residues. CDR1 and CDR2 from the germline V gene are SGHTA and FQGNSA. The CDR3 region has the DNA TGTGCCAGCAGCTTAGCCCCAGGATCCTCTGGAAACACTATATATTTT. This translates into CASSLAPGSSGNTIYF.

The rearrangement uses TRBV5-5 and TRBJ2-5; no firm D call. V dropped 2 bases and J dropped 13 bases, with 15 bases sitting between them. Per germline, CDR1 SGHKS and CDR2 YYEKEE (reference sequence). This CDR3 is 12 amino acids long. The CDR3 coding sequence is TGTGCCAGCAGCTTATTCCGAGACATGAGGTACTTC. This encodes CASSLFRDMRYF. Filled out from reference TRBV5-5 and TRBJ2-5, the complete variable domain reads DAGVTQSPTHLIKTRGQQVTLRCSPISGHKSVSWYQQVLGQGPQFIFQYYEKEERGRGNFPDRFSARQFPNYSSELNVNALLLGDSALYLCASSLFRDMRYFGPGTRLLVL.